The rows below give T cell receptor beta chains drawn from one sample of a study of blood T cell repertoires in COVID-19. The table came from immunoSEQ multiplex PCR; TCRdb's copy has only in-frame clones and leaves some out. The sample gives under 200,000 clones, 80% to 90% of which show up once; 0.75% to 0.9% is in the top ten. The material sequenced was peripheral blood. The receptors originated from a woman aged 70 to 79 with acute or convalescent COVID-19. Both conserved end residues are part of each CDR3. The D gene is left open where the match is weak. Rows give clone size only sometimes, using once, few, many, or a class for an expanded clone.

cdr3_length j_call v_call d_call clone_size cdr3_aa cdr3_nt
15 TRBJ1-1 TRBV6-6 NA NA CASSSPKGRGTEAFF TGTGCCAGCAGTTCCCCTAAGGGGCGGGGTACTGAAGCTTTCTTT
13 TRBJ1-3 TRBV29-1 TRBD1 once CSVAGGPGNTIYF TGCAGCGTTGCAGGGGGCCCTGGAAACACCATATATTTT
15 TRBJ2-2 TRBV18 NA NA CASSPLRVNTGELFF TGTGCCAGCTCACCACTACGCGTGAACACCGGGGAGCTGTTTTTT
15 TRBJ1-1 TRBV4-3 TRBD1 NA CASSQRTGLNTEAFF TGCGCCAGCAGCCAAAGGACAGGACTGAACACTGAAGCTTTCTTT
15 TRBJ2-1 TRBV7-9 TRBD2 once CASSAGVSSYNEQFF TGTGCCAGCAGCGCGGGGGTGAGCTCCTACAATGAGCAGTTCTTC
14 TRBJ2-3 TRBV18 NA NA CASSPLDSTDTQYF TGTGCCAGCTCACCTCTCGACTCCACAGATACGCAGTATTTT
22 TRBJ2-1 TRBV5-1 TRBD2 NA CASSLAGLTSGGAGGSYNEQFF TGCGCCAGCAGCTTGGCCGGACTGACTAGCGGGGGGGCCGGGGGCTCCTACAATGAGCAGTTCTTC
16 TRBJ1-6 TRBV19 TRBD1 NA CASSIRTGTDNSPLHF TGTGCCAGTAGTATAAGAACCGGGACAGATAATTCACCCCTCCACTTT
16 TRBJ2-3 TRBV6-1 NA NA CASSDRGDFLTDTQYF TGTGCCAGCAGTGACAGGGGCGACTTCTTGACAGATACGCAGTATTTT
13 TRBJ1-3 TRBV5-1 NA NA CASWDNGRNTIYF TGCGCCAGCTGGGACAATGGCCGAAACACCATATATTTT
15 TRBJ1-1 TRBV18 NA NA CASSPIQYANTEAFF TGTGCCAGCTCACCCATACAGTATGCGAACACTGAAGCTTTCTTT
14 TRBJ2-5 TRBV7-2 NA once CASSLGGRQETQYF TGTGCCAGCAGCTTAGGAGGCCGACAAGAGACCCAGTACTTC
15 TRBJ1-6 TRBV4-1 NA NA CATGRQLGINSPLHF TGCGCCACCGGGCGACAGTTAGGAATTAATTCACCCCTCCACTTT
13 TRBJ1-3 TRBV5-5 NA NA CASSLDRGNTIYF TGTGCCAGCAGCTTGGACAGGGGAAACACCATATATTTT
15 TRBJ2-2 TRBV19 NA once CASSRASTNTGELFF TGTGCCAGTAGTAGGGCCAGTACGAACACCGGGGAGCTGTTTTTT
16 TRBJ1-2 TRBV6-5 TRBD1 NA CASSYGQGVGGYGYTF TGTGCCAGCAGTTACGGACAGGGAGTAGGAGGCTATGGCTACACCTTC
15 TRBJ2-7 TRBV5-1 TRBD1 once CASSSGQGSTYEQYF TGCGCCAGCAGTTCTGGACAGGGGTCTACCTACGAGCAGTACTTC
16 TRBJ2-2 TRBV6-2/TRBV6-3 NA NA CASSPLDGIGTGELFF TGTGCCAGCAGTCCCCTTGACGGGATTGGGACCGGGGAGCTGTTTTTT
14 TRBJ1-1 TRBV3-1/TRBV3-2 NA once CASSSRGGHTEAFF TGTGCCAGCAGCTCAAGGGGGGGGCACACTGAAGCTTTCTTT
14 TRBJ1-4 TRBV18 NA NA CASSPGGAGEKLFF TGTGCCAGCTCACCAGGGGGCGCAGGGGAAAAACTGTTTTTT
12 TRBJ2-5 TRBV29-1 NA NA CSVGLVEETQYF TGCAGCGTTGGACTAGTGGAAGAGACCCAGTACTTC
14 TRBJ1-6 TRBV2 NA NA CASKAQRDNSPLHF TGTGCCAGCAAGGCCCAGAGGGATAATTCACCCCTCCACTTT
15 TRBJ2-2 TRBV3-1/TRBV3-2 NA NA CASSQDTRNTGELFF TGTGCCAGCAGTCAAGATACGAGGAACACCGGGGAGCTGTTTTTT
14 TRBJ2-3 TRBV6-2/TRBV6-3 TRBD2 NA CASSWTSGTDTQYF TGTGCCAGCAGCTGGACTAGCGGCACAGATACGCAGTATTTT
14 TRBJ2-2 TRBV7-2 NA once CASSSTRGTGELFF TGTGCCAGCAGCTCGACGCGAGGCACCGGGGAGCTGTTTTTT
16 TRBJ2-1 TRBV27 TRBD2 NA CASRGLAGGGYNEQFF TGTGCCAGCAGGGGACTAGCGGGGGGTGGCTACAATGAGCAGTTCTTC
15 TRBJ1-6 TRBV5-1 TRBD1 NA CASSGDREDNSPLHF TGCGCCAGCAGCGGGGACAGGGAAGATAATTCACCCCTCCACTTT
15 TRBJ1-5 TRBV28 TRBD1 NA CASKQGGEGNQPQHF TGTGCCAGCAAACAGGGGGGTGAGGGCAATCAGCCCCAGCATTTT
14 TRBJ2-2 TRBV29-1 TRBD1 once CSASGTANTGELFF TGCAGCGCCTCCGGGACAGCGAACACCGGGGAGCTGTTTTTT
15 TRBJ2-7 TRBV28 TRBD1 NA CASSSPGTGLREQYF TGTGCCAGCAGTTCCCCCGGGACAGGGTTACGCGAGCAGTACTTC